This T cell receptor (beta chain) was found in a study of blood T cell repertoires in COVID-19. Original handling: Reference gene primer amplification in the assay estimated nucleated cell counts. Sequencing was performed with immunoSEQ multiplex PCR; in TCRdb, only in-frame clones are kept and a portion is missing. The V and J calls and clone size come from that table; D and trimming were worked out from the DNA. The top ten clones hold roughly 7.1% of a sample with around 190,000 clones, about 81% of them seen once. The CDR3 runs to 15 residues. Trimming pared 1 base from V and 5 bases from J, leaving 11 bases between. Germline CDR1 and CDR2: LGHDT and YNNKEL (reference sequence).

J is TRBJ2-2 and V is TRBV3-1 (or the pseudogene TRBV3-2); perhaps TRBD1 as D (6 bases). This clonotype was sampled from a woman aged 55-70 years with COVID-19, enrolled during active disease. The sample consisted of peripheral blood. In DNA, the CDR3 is TGTGCCAGCAGCCAAGGACAGGTCCTAACCGGGGAGCTGTTTTTT. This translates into CASSQGQVLTGELFF.